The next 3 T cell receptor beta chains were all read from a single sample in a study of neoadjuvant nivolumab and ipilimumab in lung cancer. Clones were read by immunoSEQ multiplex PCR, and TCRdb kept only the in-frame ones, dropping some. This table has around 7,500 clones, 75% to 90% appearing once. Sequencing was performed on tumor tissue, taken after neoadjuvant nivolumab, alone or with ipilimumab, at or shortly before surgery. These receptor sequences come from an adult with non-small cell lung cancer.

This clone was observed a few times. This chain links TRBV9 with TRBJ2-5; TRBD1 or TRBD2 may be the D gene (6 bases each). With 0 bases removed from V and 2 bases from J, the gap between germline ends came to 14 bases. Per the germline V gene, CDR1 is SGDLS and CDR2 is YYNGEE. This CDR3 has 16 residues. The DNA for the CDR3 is TGTGCCAGCAGCGTAGGATGGGGGGACATTCAAGAGACCCAGTACTTC. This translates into CASSVGWGDIQETQYF.

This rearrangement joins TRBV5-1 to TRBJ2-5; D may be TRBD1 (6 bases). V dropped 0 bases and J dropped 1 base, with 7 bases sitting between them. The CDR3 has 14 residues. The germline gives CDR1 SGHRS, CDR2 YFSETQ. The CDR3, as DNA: TGCGCCAGCAGCTTGGGACAGGTCCAAGAGACCCAGTACTTC. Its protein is CASSLGQVQETQYF.

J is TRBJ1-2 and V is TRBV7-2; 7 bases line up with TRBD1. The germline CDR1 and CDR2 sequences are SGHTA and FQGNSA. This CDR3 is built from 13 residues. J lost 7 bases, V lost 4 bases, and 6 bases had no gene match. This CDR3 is CASSSQGGGGYTF. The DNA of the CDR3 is TGTGCCAGCAGCTCTCAAGGGGGCGGTGGCTACACCTTC.